What follows is one T cell receptor (beta chain) and its context. The target of this receptor is not known. Within one base of it there is no much larger clone, and no base qualities were kept. The label giving this sample's time point can be read as: blood 2 weeks post-SBRT. Read against the paper, the sample's treatment or condition label means: 15 Gy SBRT to primary tumor, nephrectomy 4 weeks later. Serial peripheral blood from radiation-treated patients was sampled at baseline, 2 weeks and 4 weeks after SBRT to track tumor-enriched clonotypes. Renal cell carcinoma with clear cell pathology was present in all patients. Genomic DNA for TCR sequencing was prepared using the QIAamp DNA Blood Mini Kit (Qiagen). The analyses included only samples that passed all quality control checks. These data are taken from a study of radiation and T cells in renal cell carcinoma (dated by TCRdb to between 2020 and 2021). In terms of the full investigation: The samples were drawn from a clinical trial, where primary renal cell carcinomas were treated with 15 Gy of stereotactic body radiation therapy and then removed by nephrectomy 4 weeks afterward. In total, some 52 samples underwent TCR beta sequencing: approximately 26 tumors plus 27 peripheral blood samples. In the approximately 58 samples combined, 4,016,671 unique CDR3 nucleotide sequences were found, encoding some 2,500,000 unique CDR3 amino acid sequences. Study-wide findings and limitations: Effects of radiation dose or scheduling on the TCR repertoire could not be addressed with the single-armed trial design. An increase in top tumor clonotypes in blood was observed from baseline to 2 weeks post-radiation, followed by contraction by 4 weeks, which was taken to suggest transient expansion of tumor-resident clones. Because no pretreatment tumor biopsies were available, whether clonotypes were present in the tumor at baseline could not be determined. Changes in the blood repertoire were not tracked past 4 weeks after treatment.

TCR beta libraries were generated from genomic DNA with the immunoSEQ kit, following the manufacturer's recommendations. Library preparation used a first multiplex PCR with proprietary primers, then a second PCR adding unique barcodes, with bead cleanups after each round. Each sample batch included a kit-provided positive control reaction and a negative control reaction. The final libraries were assessed on an Agilent 4200 TapeStation D1000 ScreenTape, pooled by volume, and quantified by qPCR. Sequencing was performed on an Illumina NextSeq500 with a MidOutput 150-cycle cartridge, and 156 Read1 and 15 Index1 cycles were run with kit custom primers. The pooled library was loaded at about 1 pM, and 20% PhiX control was spiked in. The published analysis was carried out like this. Vendor-processed data were analyzed in R, and a clonotype was defined as all T cells sharing the same CDR3 nucleotide sequence. For clone abundance analyses, frequencies were normalized to the 10,000 most abundant clones in each sample. Public T cell clones, which averaged fewer than five per sample, were excluded before analysis. A difference in abundance of at least 32-fold between compartments was used to define tumor-enriched and baseline blood-enriched clonotypes. A beta-binomial differential abundance model was applied to find clonotypes that expanded or contracted between blood time points. The Baroni-Urbani and Buser coefficient was used to measure tumor-blood repertoire similarity, and groups were compared with two-tailed Wilcoxon tests in R. As stored in TCRdb, this immuneACCESS dataset retains in-frame rearrangements with V and J assigned. A fraction of the clones does not appear; measured against another copy, unresolved V genes explain less than half of the discrepancy, and the remainder lacks a known reason. V and J calls and clone size are those listed in that table; D and trimming were worked out from the DNA. This sample holds 100,000 to 150,000 clones; 85% to 90% were observed only once. The top ten hold over 4.5% of the sample.

The CDR3 spans 16 residues, from the cysteine through the phenylalanine. The CDR3 DNA has 48 bases and is translated from base 1. The germline V gene specifies SGHVS as CDR1 and FQNEAQ as CDR2. For this chain, trimming is 5 bases at the V end and 2 bases at the J end, and the number of junction bases without a gene match is 7. The sequence is built from TRBV7-8 and TRBJ1-1; 11 nucleotides in the junction match TRBD1. Sequencing was performed on blood, taken from a patient whose treatment included radiotherapy and nephrectomy. The TCR sequence derives from a woman in her 70s with renal cell carcinoma. The DNA is as follows: TGTGCCAGCAGCGTCCGGGACAGGGGGTTTAACACTGAAGCTTTCTTT. This yields the protein CASSVRDRGFNTEAFF.